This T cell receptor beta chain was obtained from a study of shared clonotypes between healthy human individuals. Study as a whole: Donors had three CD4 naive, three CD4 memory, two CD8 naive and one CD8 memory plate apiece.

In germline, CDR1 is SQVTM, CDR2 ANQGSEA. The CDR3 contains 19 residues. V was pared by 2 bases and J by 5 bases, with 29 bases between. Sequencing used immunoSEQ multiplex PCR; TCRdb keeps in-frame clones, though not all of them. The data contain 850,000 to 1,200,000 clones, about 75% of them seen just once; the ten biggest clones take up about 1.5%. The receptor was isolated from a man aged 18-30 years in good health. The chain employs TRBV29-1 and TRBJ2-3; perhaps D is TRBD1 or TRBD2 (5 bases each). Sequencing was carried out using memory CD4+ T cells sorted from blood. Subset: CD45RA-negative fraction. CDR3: CSVEPLVGEWGSRGDTQYF. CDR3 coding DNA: TGCAGCGTTGAACCCTTGGTCGGCGAATGGGGGAGTAGGGGAGATACGCAGTATTTT.